The rows below give T cell receptor beta chains drawn from one sample of a study of cytomegalovirus exposure and HLA in healthy donors. The repertoire was sequenced with immunoSEQ multiplex PCR; TCRdb's copy has only in-frame clones and lacks some. Of 55,000 to 80,000 clones detected, roughly 74% appear once; the ten largest clones hold roughly 23%. The specimen sequenced was PBMCs. The receptors here all came from a woman aged 40 to 50 in good health and CMV-seropositive. Both conserved end residues are part of each CDR3. The D gene is left open where the match is weak. A clone size is listed for some rows: how often the clone was seen (once, few, many), or a class if it is expanded.

>TRBV19|few|.|TRBJ2-3
CASSIAAGGADTQYF
TGTGCCAGTAGTATCGCGGCCGGAGGGGCAGATACGCAGTATTTT
>TRBV12-5|.|.|TRBJ2-1
CASVLRGIGNEQFF
TGTGCTAGTGTTCTCCGAGGAATAGGCAATGAGCAGTTCTTC
>TRBV29-1|few|.|TRBJ1-2
CSVAADPSGIWVYGYTF
TGCAGCGTTGCCGCCGACCCGTCAGGGATATGGGTTTATGGCTACACCTTC
>TRBV2|.|.|TRBJ1-6
CASSDPGSSSYNSPLHF
TGTGCCAGCAGTGACCCCGGGTCGAGCTCCTATAATTCACCCCTCCACTTT
>TRBV7-9|.|.|TRBJ2-3
CASSNTTTSTDTQYF
TGTGCCAGCAGCAACACTACTACTAGCACAGATACGCAGTATTTT
>TRBV15|.|.|TRBJ2-1
CATTPGGEGGYNEQFF
TGTGCCACCACGCCGGGGGGAGAGGGGGGGTACAATGAGCAGTTCTTC
>TRBV5-6|few|.|TRBJ1-5
CASSSPVQPQHF
TGTGCCAGCAGCTCCCCGGTCCAGCCCCAGCATTTT
>TRBV27|.|.|TRBJ1-2
CASSLGRAYGYTF
TGTGCCAGCAGTTTGGGCAGGGCATATGGCTACACCTTC
>TRBV30|once|.|TRBJ1-3
CAWTPGGAGNTIYF
TGTGCCTGGACCCCCGGCGGGGCTGGAAACACCATATATTTT
>TRBV7-2|.|.|TRBJ1-2
CASRGENRGGGLYGYTF
TGTGCCAGCAGAGGAGAGAACCGTGGGGGCGGACTCTATGGCTACACCTTC
>TRBV7-2|.|TRBD1|TRBJ1-2
CASSFGQGEVGGYTF
TGTGCCAGCAGCTTCGGACAGGGGGAAGTGGGTGGCTACACCTTC
>TRBV27|.|.|TRBJ1-1
CASRDTFGNTEAFF
TGTGCCAGCAGGGACACATTCGGGAACACTGAAGCTTTCTTT
>TRBV2|.|.|TRBJ2-7
CASSSTGSFSEQYF
TGTGCCAGCAGTTCTACAGGGAGCTTCAGCGAGCAGTACTTC
>TRBV7-6|few|.|TRBJ2-1
CASSLIASTDNEQFF
TGTGCCAGCAGCTTAATCGCTAGCACGGACAATGAGCAGTTCTTC
>TRBV30|few|.|TRBJ1-1
CAWSVRQGKDTEAFF
TGTGCCTGGAGTGTACGGCAGGGGAAGGACACTGAAGCTTTCTTT
>TRBV7-9|.|.|TRBJ1-2
CASSPQTFYGYTF
TGTGCCAGCAGCCCTCAGACATTCTATGGCTACACCTTC
>TRBV6-1|.|.|TRBJ1-4
CASKPGPGSNEKLFF
TGTGCCAGCAAGCCGGGCCCAGGGTCTAATGAAAAACTGTTTTTT
>TRBV30|.|.|TRBJ1-4
CAWSRRQGGEKLFF
TGTGCCTGGAGTAGGCGTCAGGGTGGCGAAAAACTGTTTTTT
>TRBV6-5|.|.|TRBJ2-1
CASSRLGQGVSEQFF
TGTGCCAGCAGCCGACTCGGACAAGGCGTAAGTGAGCAGTTCTTC
>TRBV19|.|.|TRBJ2-7
CASSIEAAYEQYF
TGTGCCAGTAGTATCGAGGCAGCCTACGAGCAGTACTTC
>TRBV7-9|.|TRBD1|TRBJ2-1
CASSLARRGQGYNEQFF
TGTGCCAGCAGCTTAGCCCGCAGGGGACAGGGGTACAATGAGCAGTTCTTC
>TRBV5-5|once|TRBD1|TRBJ2-7
CASSIQGSYEQYF
TGTGCCAGCAGCATACAGGGGTCCTACGAGCAGTACTTC
>TRBV10-3|.|.|TRBJ2-1
CAISSMWDTYNEQFF
TGTGCCATCAGTTCTATGTGGGACACGTACAATGAGCAGTTCTTC
>TRBV6-6|few|TRBD2|TRBJ2-5
CASSVVDSGVQETQYF
TGTGCCAGCAGCGTCGTTGATAGCGGGGTCCAAGAGACCCAGTACTTC
>TRBV19|.|.|TRBJ1-1
CASSIEATTEAFF
TGTGCCAGTAGTATAGAAGCAACCACTGAAGCTTTCTTT
>TRBV6-6|.|.|TRBJ1-4
CASSYGGVTNEKLFF
TGTGCCAGCAGTTACGGGGGGGTCACTAATGAAAAACTGTTTTTT
>TRBV11-3|.|.|TRBJ2-1
CASSPDPGGTKFF
TGTGCCAGCAGCCCGGACCCTGGGGGGACGAAGTTCTTC
>TRBV13|.|TRBD1|TRBJ2-7
CASSLGQGPYEQYF
TGTGCCAGCAGCTTGGGACAGGGACCCTACGAGCAGTACTTC
>TRBV19|.|.|TRBJ1-1
CASSPTLQGGDTEAFF
TGTGCCAGTAGCCCCACATTACAGGGTGGGGACACTGAAGCTTTCTTT
>TRBV6-1|.|.|TRBJ2-5
CASRRETLETQYF
TGTGCCAGCAGGAGGGAGACCTTGGAGACCCAGTACTTC
>TRBV7-2|.|.|TRBJ1-5
CASSPRGNSNQPQHF
TGTGCCAGCAGCCCCCGGGGAAATAGCAATCAGCCCCAGCATTTT
>TRBV7-2|.|.|TRBJ1-2
CASSVQKNYGYTF
TGTGCCAGCAGCGTACAGAAGAACTATGGCTACACCTTC
>TRBV25-1|.|.|TRBJ2-2
CASRWTNGELFF
TGTGCCAGCCGATGGACTAACGGGGAGCTGTTTTTT
>TRBV2|.|TRBD1|TRBJ2-7
CASSEDRDSHQYF
TGTGCCAGCAGTGAGGACCGGGACAGTCATCAGTACTTC
>TRBV9|.|.|TRBJ2-5
CASSVSSRTQETQYF
TGTGCCAGCAGCGTGTCGTCGCGTACTCAAGAGACCCAGTACTTC
>TRBV27|.|TRBD1|TRBJ1-5
CASSRGTGNQPQHF
TGTGCCAGCAGTAGAGGGACAGGGAATCAGCCCCAGCATTTT
>TRBV5-1|.|TRBD1|TRBJ2-7
CASYPGQGATYEQYF
TGCGCCAGCTACCCGGGACAGGGGGCCACGTACGAGCAGTACTTC
>TRBV5-1|.|.|TRBJ1-5
CASSLGDNQPQHF
TGCGCCAGCAGCTTGGGCGACAATCAGCCCCAGCATTTT
>TRBV19|.|TRBD1|TRBJ2-3
CASSIRGTGVSTDTQYF
TGTGCCAGTAGTATTCGGGGGACAGGGGTCAGCACAGATACGCAGTATTTT
>TRBV10-3|.|.|TRBJ2-1
CAISASNEQFF
TGTGCCATCAGCGCTAGCAATGAGCAGTTCTTC
>TRBV13|once|TRBD1|TRBJ1-6
CASSLRTGTEGSPLHF
TGTGCCAGCAGCTTACGTACAGGGACAGAGGGTTCACCCCTCCACTTT
>TRBV5-5|.|TRBD1|TRBJ1-2
CASSLGQGVYGYTF
TGTGCCAGCAGCTTGGGACAGGGGGTCTATGGCTACACCTTC
>TRBV7-9|.|.|TRBJ1-1
CASTDRSLEAFF
TGTGCCAGCACAGACAGGAGCCTTGAAGCTTTCTTT
>TRBV30|.|TRBD1|TRBJ1-1
CAWSGDSENTEAFF
TGTGCCTGGAGTGGGGACAGCGAGAACACTGAAGCTTTCTTT